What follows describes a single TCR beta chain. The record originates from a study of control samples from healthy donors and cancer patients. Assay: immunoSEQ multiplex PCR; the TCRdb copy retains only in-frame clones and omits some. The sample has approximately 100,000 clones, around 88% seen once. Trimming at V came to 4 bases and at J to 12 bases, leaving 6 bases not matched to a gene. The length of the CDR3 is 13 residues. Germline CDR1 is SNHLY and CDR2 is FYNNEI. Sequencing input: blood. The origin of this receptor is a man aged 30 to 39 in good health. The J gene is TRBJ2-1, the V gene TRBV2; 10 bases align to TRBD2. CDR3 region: CASSGTSGMWQFF. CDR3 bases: TGTGCCAGCAGTGGAACTAGCGGGATGTGGCAGTTCTTC.